Detailed here is one T cell receptor beta chain. The antigen it binds to is not known. One end of the junction is discordant with germline, which a read error may explain. These data belong to a study of T cells in Graves' hyperthyroidism and ophthalmopathy (dated by TCRdb to about 2019). Looking at the study overall: Peripheral blood was sampled at the time of initial diagnosis, prior to any treatment. TCR V-J signatures able to tell the groups apart were searched for in a discovery cohort of some 97 patients, of whom over 40 had Graves' ophthalmopathy and 55 to 60 had stable Graves' hyperthyroidism. Thyroid tissue and blood T-cell repertoires from about six Graves' hyperthyroidism patients were also compared in the study. After sampling, hyperthyroidism patients received methimazole starting at 30 mg daily, and ophthalmopathy patients received high-dose intravenous methylprednisolone. An independent validation cohort of fewer than 20 hyperthyroidism patients and 17 patients who later progressed to ophthalmopathy tested prospective prediction of ophthalmopathy. The 100 discovery patients were randomly split 7:3 into training and test sets. TCR Vbeta CDR3 sequencing of around 130 peripheral blood samples (over 40 ophthalmopathy, around 80 hyperthyroidism and around 17 progressor patients) is reported in the paper.

Taken from cysteine to phenylalanine, the CDR3 has 13 residues. Here the CDR3 DNA is all that survives: 39 bases in frame from base 1. Per the germline V gene, SGHRS is the CDR1 and YFSETQ is the CDR2. Amplification of TCR beta CDR3 regions was carried out from RNA transcripts. A first-round RT-PCR of the TCR CDR3 used the HTBI primer set with the Qiagen OneStep RT-PCR kit. The libraries were constructed in a second round of multiplex PCR and then size-selected and purified. Sequencing of the libraries was done on an Illumina HiSeq2000 using paired-end 100 bp reads. In the authors' own workflow: SOAPnuke was used to process the raw data, with reads discarded if the reads contained adapters or uncalled bases, had a mean Phred below 15, or lacked an exact constant-primer or identifier match. COPE v1.2.5 was used to merge high-quality paired reads, and clonotypes were defined as unique nucleotide sequences. MiTCR v1.1 was used to align the clonotypes against IMGT TRBV, TRBD and TRBJ reference segments. The analysis was restricted to V-J combinations with a frequency above 0.0001, which together covered 99% to 99.2% of the repertoires. A TCS score was defined as the ratio between F50 (clonal expansion) and ExV (chaos), using BLOSUM62-based TCRdist between CDR3 peptides within each V-J. Welch's t-statistics and random forest reduced approximately 520 V-J features to fewer than 15, which were used in a naive Bayes classifier (R e1071). Clones were called with MiXCR by TCRdb after fastp trimmed the public reads at Q25, and only in-frame beta chains were retained. Rows with one shared CDR3 protein collapse into an entry with the most common genes and DNA. Clone size and V and J calls follow TCRdb, not the original study. Across this sample there are fewer than 350,000 distinct CDR3 sequences, with approximately 12% seen only once. Roughly 7.5% of the sample is held by the ten biggest clonotypes.

The hyperthyroidism patients were between 18 and 65 years old and newly diagnosed, with a disease duration of less than 2 months. The study excluded patients with uncontrolled infections, other autoimmune diseases, pregnancy or lactation. Diagnoses relied on clinical symptoms, serum thyroxine and TRAb, thyroid ultrasound and orbital computed tomography. Blood from progressor patients was collected at the time of first diagnosis with hyperthyroidism, before any ophthalmopathy symptoms had appeared. PBMCs were separated from roughly 10 ml of fresh peripheral blood using Ficoll-Paque density gradient centrifugation. Progressor patients were defined as those initially diagnosed with Graves' hyperthyroidism in whom ophthalmopathy developed during follow-up. Trizol reagent was used to extract total RNA, and RNA quality was then checked on an Agilent 2100 Bioanalyzer. The full study reports these points: Ophthalmopathy was separated from stable hyperthyroidism by a 13 V-J signature model, with over 85% sensitivity and 81% to 83% specificity obtained in cross-validation and 80%/75% obtained in testing. No statistical method was used to set the sample size in advance, and investigators knew the group allocation. Most expanded thyroid clonotypes (frequency above 0.001) were also found in blood, which suggests that blood repertoires may mirror thyroid immune responses. In validation, progression to ophthalmopathy was predicted by the model with around 71% sensitivity and 72% to 80% specificity, a median of about 6 months before onset.

The TCR comes from a woman aged 25-40 years with Graves' hyperthyroidism that later progressed to Graves' ophthalmopathy. Sequenced material: blood. The chain couples TRBV5-1 to TRBJ2-3, with the identity of the D gene unclear. The DNA sequence is TGCGCCAGCAGGTTCGATAACACAGATATGCAGTATTTT. Translated, it reads CASRFDNTDMQYF. The full variable domain, with segments outside the CDR3 supplied by the reference TRBV5-1 and TRBJ2-3 proteins, appears as KAGVTQTPRYLIKTRGQQVTLSCSPISGHRSVSWYQQTPGQGLQFLFEYFSETQRNKGNFPGRFSGRQFSNSRSEMNVSTLELGDSALYLCASRFDNTDMQYFGPGTRLTVL.